Listed here are 10 T cell receptor beta chains from one sample, sequenced in a study of T cells in Graves' hyperthyroidism and ophthalmopathy. Amplification of TCR beta CDR3 regions used RNA as the template. HTBI primers were the set used in a first-round RT-PCR of the TCR CDR3. Using its own MiXCR run on the multiplex PCR reads, TCRdb lists one record per CDR3 protein. This table holds more than 300,000 distinct CDR3 sequences, about 14% found once. The sample consisted of blood. The receptors come from a woman under 40 with Graves' ophthalmopathy.

The J gene is TRBJ1-2, the V gene TRBV9; D is unclear. CDR1 and CDR2 (germline): SGDLS, YYNGEE. This CDR3 has 14 residues. Trimming took 0 bases from V and 4 from J, leaving 10 bases between them. Here the CDR3 reads CASSVGKGFYGYTF. The CDR3 DNA follows: TGTGCCAGCAGCGTAGGGAAGGGTTTCTATGGCTACACCTTC.

Ten or more counts support this clonotype. V usage is TRBV5-1 and J usage is TRBJ2-5; maybe TRBD2 (5 bases). This CDR3 has 14 amino acids. The germline V and J ends were trimmed by 0 bases and 3 bases, with 9 bases remaining between them. Germline V gene lookup returns CDR1 SGHRS and CDR2 YFSETQ. This CDR3 reads CASSLARGKETQYF. CDR3 sequence (DNA): TGCGCCAGCAGCTTGGCACGGGGAAAAGAGACCCAGTACTTC. The full variable domain, completed using reference TRBV5-1 and TRBJ2-5, is KAGVTQTPRYLIKTRGQQVTLSCSPISGHRSVSWYQQTPGQGLQFLFEYFSETQRNKGNFPGRFSGRQFSNSRSEMNVSTLELGDSALYLCASSLARGKETQYFGPGTRLLVL.

This clonotype was counted many times. The chain recombines TRBV20-1 with TRBJ2-5; 12 nucleotides line up with TRBD1. The CDR3 loop spans 15 amino acids. Germline CDR1 is DFQATT and CDR2 is SNEGSKA (reference sequence). Trimming removed 5 bases from V and 5 bases from J; junction bases left unmatched: 9. For the CDR3, the DNA is TGCAGTGCTTCGACCGGGACAGGGGGCCGGGAGACCCAGTACTTC. Translating it yields CSASTGTGGRETQYF.

This clonotype came up many times. The chain couples TRBV20-1 to TRBJ2-2, with D maybe TRBD2 (6 bases). Per the germline V gene, CDR1 is DFQATT and CDR2 is SNEGSKA (reference sequence). With 2 bases removed from V and 5 bases from J, the gap between germline ends came to 18 bases. The CDR3 runs to 16 residues. CDR3 nucleotides: TGCAGTGCTAGACCGCTCGCGAGGGGAGGAACCGGGGAGCTGTTTTTT. Protein: CSARPLARGGTGELFF.

This clonotype was seen at least ten times. V is TRBV29-1 and J is TRBJ2-3; possible D gene TRBD2, 5 bases. The V and J ends lost 5 bases and 1 base respectively, with 22 bases between them. The CDR3 covers 17 residues. The germline V gene encodes CDR1 SQVTM and CDR2 ANQGSEA. The CDR3 DNA follows: TGCAGCGTTTTCAACAGAGGGATTGCGCCGGGCACAGATACGCAGTATTTT. This gives the protein CSVFNRGIAPGTDTQYF.

The chain combines TRBV6-1 with TRBJ2-3; 7 nucleotides align to TRBD2. V trimming: 6 bases; J trimming: 7 bases; junction bases outside the gene matches: 13. From germline, CDR1 is MNHNS and CDR2 SASEGT. CDR3 size: 15 residues. The CDR3 sequence: CASRLGTTPTYTQYF. CDR3 DNA: TGTGCCAGCAGGCTCGGGACTACTCCCACCTATACGCAGTATTTT.

There are a few counts of this clonotype. This chain's CDR3 is CASRRTGTSPTDTQYF. CDR3 nucleotide sequence: TGTGCCAGCAGGAGAACCGGGACTTCACCCACAGATACGCAGTATTTT. The genes are TRBV6-1 and TRBJ2-3; D possibly corresponds to TRBD2 (6 bases). The CDR3 contains 16 residues. Germline V lookup: CDR1 MNHNS, CDR2 SASEGT. Trimming took off 6 bases at V and 2 bases at J, with 18 bases between the two ends.

This clonotype occurred many times. V and J are TRBV6-1 and TRBJ2-3; 9 bases are a match to TRBD2. This CDR3 is 15 amino acids long. Germline CDR1 reads MNHNS; CDR2 reads SASEGT. Trimming at V came to 5 bases and at J to 4 bases, leaving 7 bases not matched to a gene. CDR3 residues: CASSNIAGVADTQYF. As DNA, the CDR3 is TGTGCCAGCAGTAATATAGCGGGGGTTGCAGATACGCAGTATTTT.

This clonotype was picked up many times. The gene calls are TRBV2 and TRBJ2-7, with D perhaps matching TRBD1 or TRBD2 (5 bases each). The length of the CDR3 is 13 residues. From germline, CDR1 is SNHLY and CDR2 FYNNEI. Trimming shortened V by 10 bases and J by 1 base, and 14 bases separated the two germline ends. The CDR3 protein is CANGKDRSYEQYF. The CDR3 DNA reads as TGTGCCAACGGGAAAGACAGATCCTACGAGCAGTACTTC.

Details on this clonotype: This could be a read error, since a much larger clone is one nucleotide away. The chain links TRBV10-3 to TRBJ2-1, with TRBD1 matching 9 bases. The CDR3 has 15 residues. From germline, CDR1 is ENHRY and CDR2 SYGVKD. With V trimmed by 0 bases and J by 13 bases, 10 bases remained unmatched. In DNA, the CDR3 is TGTGCCATCAGTGAGTCGGGGACAGGGTACGAGACCCAGTTCTTC. Translated, it gives CAISESGTGYETQFF.